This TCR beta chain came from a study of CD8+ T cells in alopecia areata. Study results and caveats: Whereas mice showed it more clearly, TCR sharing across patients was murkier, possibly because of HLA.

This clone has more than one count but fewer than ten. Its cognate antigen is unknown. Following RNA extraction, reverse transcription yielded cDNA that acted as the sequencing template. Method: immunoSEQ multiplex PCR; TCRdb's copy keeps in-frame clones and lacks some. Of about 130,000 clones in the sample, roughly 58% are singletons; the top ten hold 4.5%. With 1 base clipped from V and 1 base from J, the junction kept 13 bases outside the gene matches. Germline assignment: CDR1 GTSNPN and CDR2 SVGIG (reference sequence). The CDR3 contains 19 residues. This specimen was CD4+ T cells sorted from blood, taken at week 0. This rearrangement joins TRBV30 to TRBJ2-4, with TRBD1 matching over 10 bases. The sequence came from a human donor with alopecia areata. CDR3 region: CAWSGTGRRGQGAKNIQYF. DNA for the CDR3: TGTGCCTGGAGTGGGACCGGCCGACGGGGACAGGGGGCCAAAAACATTCAGTACTTC.